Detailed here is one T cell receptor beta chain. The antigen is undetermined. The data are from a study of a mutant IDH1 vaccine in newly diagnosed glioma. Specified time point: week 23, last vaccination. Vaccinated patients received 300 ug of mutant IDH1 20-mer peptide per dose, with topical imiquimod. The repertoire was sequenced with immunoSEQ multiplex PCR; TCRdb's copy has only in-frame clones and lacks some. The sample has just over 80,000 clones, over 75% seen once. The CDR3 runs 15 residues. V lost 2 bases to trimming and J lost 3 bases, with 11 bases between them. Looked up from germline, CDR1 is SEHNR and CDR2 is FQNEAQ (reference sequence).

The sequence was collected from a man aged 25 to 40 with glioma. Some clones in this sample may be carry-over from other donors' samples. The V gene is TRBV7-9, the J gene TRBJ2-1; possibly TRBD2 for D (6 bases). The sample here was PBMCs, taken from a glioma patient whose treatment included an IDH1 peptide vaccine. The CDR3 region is CASSLSAGHYNEQFF. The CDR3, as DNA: TGTGCCAGCAGCTTAAGTGCGGGGCACTACAATGAGCAGTTCTTC.